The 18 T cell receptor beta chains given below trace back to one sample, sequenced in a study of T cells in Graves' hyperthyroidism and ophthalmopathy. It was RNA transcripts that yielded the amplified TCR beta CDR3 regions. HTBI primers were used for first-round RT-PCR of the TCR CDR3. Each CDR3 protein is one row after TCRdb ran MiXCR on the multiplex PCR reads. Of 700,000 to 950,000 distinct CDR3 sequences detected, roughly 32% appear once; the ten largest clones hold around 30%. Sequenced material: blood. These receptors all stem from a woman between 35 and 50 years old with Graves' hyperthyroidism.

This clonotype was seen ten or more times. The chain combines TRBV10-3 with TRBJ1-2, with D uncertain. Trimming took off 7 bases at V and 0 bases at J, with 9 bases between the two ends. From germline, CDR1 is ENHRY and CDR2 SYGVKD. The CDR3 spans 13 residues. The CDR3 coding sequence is TGTGCCATCACCCCTGGGGCTAACTATGGCTACACCTTC. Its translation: CAITPGANYGYTF.

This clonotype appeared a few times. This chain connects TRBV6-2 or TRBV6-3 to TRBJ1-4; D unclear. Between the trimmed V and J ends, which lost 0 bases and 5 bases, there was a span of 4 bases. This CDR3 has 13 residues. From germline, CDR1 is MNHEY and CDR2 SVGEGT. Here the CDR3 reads CASSYSRNEKLFF. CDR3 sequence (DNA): TGTGCCAGCAGTTACTCAAGAAATGAAAAACTGTTTTTT.

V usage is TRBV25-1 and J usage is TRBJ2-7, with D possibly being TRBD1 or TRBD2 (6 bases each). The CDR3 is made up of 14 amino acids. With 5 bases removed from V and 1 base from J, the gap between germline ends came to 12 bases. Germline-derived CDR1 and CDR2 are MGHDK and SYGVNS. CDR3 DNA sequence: TGTGCCAGCAGTTACGGGGGACAATCCTACGAGCAGTACTTC. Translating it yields CASSYGGQSYEQYF.

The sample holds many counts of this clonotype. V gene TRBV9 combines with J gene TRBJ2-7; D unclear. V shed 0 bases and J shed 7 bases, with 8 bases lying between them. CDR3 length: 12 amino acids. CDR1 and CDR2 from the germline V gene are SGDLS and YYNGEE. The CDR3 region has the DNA TGTGCCAGCAGCGTAGAGGAGAAGGAGCAGTACTTC. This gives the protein CASSVEEKEQYF.

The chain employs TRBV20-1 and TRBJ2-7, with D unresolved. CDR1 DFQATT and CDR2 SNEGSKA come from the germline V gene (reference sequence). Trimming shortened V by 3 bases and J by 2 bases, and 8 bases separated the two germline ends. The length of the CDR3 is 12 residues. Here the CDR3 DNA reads TGCAGTGCTAGGGCCCCTACCTACGAGCAGTACTTC. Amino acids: CSARAPTYEQYF.

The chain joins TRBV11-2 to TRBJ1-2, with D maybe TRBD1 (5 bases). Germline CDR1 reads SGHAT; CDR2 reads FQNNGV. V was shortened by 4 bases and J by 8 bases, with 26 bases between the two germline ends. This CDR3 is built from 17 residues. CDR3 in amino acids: CASSSSGEPGPLGGYTF. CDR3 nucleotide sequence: TGTGCCAGCAGCTCTAGTGGGGAGCCAGGGCCATTGGGGGGCTACACCTTC. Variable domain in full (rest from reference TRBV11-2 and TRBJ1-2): EAGVAQSPRYKIIEKRQSVAFWCNPISGHATLYWYQQILGQGPKLLIQFQNNGVVDDSQLPKDRFSAERLKGVDSTLKIQPAKLEDSAVYLCASSSSGEPGPLGGYTFGSGTRLTVV.

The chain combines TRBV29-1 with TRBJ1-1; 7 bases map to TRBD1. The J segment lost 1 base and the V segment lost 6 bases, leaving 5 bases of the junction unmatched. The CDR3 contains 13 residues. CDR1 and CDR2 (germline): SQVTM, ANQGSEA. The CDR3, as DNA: TGCAGCGTCGGCAGGGACAGGAACACTGAAGCTTTCTTT. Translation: CSVGRDRNTEAFF.

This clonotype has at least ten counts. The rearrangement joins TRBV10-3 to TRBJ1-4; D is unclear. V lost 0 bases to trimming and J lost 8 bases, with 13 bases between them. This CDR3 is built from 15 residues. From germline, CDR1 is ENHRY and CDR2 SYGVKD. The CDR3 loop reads CAISESRGRREKLFF. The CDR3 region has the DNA TGTGCCATCAGTGAGTCCAGAGGGAGGAGGGAAAAACTGTTTTTT.

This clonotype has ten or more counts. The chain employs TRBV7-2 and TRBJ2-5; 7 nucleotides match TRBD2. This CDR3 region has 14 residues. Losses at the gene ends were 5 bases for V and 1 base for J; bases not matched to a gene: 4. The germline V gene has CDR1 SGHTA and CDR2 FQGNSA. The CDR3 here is CASSPGGLQETQYF. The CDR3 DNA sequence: TGTGCCAGCAGCCCGGGGGGTCTCCAAGAGACCCAGTACTTC.

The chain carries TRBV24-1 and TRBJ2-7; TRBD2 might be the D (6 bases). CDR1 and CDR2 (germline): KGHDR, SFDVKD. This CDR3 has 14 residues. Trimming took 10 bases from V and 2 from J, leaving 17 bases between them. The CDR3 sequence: CATSSGGAPYEQYF. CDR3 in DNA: TGTGCCACTTCCTCCGGCGGGGCCCCCTACGAGCAGTACTTC.

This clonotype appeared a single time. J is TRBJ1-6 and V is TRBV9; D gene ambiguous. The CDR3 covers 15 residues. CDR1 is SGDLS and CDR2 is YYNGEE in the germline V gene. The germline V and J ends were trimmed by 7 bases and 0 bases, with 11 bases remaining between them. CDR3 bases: TGTGCCAGCTCACCACCCGTCTCCTATAATTCACCCCTCCACTTT. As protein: CASSPPVSYNSPLHF.

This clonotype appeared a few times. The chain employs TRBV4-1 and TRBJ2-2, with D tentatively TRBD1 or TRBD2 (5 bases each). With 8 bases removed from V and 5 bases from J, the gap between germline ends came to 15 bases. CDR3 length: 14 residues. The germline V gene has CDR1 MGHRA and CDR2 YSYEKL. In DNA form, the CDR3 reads TGCGCCAGCGCTAGGGTTGGGGGAACCGGGGAGCTGTTTTTT. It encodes CASARVGGTGELFF.

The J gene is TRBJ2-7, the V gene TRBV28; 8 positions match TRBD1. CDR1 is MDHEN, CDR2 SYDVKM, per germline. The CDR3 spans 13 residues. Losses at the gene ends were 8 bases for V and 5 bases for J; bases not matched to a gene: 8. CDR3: CASARAGGNEQYF. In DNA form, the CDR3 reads TGTGCCAGCGCTCGTGCAGGGGGCAACGAGCAGTACTTC.

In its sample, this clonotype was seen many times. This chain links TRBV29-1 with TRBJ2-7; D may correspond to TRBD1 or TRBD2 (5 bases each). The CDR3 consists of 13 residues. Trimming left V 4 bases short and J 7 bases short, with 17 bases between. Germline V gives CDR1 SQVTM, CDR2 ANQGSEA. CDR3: CSVARDGPPEQYF. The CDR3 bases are TGCAGCGTTGCTCGGGACGGTCCCCCGGAGCAGTACTTC.

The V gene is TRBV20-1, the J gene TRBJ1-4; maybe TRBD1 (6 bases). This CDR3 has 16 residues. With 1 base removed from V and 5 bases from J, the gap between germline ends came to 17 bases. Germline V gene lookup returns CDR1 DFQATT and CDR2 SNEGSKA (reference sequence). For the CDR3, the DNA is TGCAGTGCTAGAGGGACCTGGACAGCATACAATGAAAAACTGTTTTTT. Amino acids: CSARGTWTAYNEKLFF.

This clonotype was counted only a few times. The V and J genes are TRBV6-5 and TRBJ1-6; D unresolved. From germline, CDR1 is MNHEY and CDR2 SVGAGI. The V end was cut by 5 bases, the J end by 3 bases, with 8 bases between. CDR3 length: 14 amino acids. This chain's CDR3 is CASSGPVYNSPLHF. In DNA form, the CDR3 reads TGTGCCAGCAGTGGCCCGGTCTATAATTCACCCCTCCACTTT.

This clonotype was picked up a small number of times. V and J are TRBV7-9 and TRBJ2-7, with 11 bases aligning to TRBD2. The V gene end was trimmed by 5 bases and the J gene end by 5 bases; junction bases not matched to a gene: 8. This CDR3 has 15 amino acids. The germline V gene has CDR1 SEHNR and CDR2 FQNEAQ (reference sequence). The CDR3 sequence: CASSQLAGVFDEQYF. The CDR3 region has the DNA TGTGCCAGCAGCCAACTAGCGGGAGTTTTCGACGAGCAGTACTTC.

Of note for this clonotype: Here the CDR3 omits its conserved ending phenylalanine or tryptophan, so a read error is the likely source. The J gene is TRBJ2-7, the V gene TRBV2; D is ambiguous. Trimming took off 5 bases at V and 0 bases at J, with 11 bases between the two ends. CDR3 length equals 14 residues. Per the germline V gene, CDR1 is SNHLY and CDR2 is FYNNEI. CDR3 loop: CASSPDYTSYEQYL. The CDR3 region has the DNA TGTGCCAGCAGTCCAGATTACACCTCCTACGAGCAGTACCTC.